The clone carrying this T cell receptor beta chain was seen at least ten times. Construction of the TCR beta libraries employed iRepertoire HTBI primers in conjunction with Arm-PCR of CDR3 regions. TCRdb itself ran the multiplex PCR reads through MiXCR, one entry per CDR3 protein. The sample shows roughly 430,000 distinct CDR3 sequences, roughly 17% of them seen only once. As for time point: newly diagnosed GD, antithyroid drugs for less than 3 months. The TCR library was prepared using RNA isolated from PBMCs. This record comes from a study of regulatory T cells in long-lasting Graves disease. Trimming took 2 bases from V and 9 from J, leaving 14 bases between them. The CDR3 is 14 amino acids. Germline assignment: CDR1 KGHSH and CDR2 LQKENI. This same sample was also taken into another study, of T cells in Graves' hyperthyroidism and ophthalmopathy. As that report states: Thyroid ultrasound and orbital computed tomography, with clinical symptoms and serum thyroxine and TRAb, informed diagnoses. In the first-round RT-PCR of the TCR CDR3, the HTBI primer set was used.

The starting material was peripheral blood mononuclear cells (PBMCs), obtained at new diagnosis, from a patient treated with antithyroid drugs. The gene calls are TRBV18 and TRBJ2-1; D gene unclear. This receptor was obtained from a woman aged 25 to 39 with Graves disease. Written as DNA, the CDR3 is TGTGCCAGCTCACCAACCTGGGAAGTGGGTGAGCAGTTCTTC. Protein sequence: CASSPTWEVGEQFF.